A selection of T cell receptor beta chains follows, all from one sample in a study of identifying expanded T cells in peripheral blood. TCRdb's copy holds only in-frame clones and misses some; the assay was immunoSEQ multiplex PCR. The sample has some 75,000 clones, 90% seen once. Sequencing used blood. The receptors come from a person aged 18 to 75 in good health. Each CDR3 is given with its conserved first and last residue. The D gene is left open where the match is weak. The size entry is marked missing in some rows and otherwise reads once, few, many or a size class.

clone size	CDR3 length	V gene	J gene	D gene	CDR3 DNA	CDR3 protein
once	14	TRBV2	TRBJ1-1	.	TGTGCCAGCACGAAATCGACAGTTCAAACTGAAGCTTTCTTT	CASTKSTVQTEAFF
.	14	TRBV10-3	TRBJ2-2	.	TGTGCCATCACCTCAGGGGCGGGCACCGGGGAGCTGTTTTTT	CAITSGAGTGELFF
.	14	TRBV19	TRBJ2-5	.	TGTGCCAGTATGGAGCGCCAGGGCCAAGAGACCCAGTACTTC	CASMERQGQETQYF
.	15	TRBV5-6	TRBJ1-4	.	TGTGCCAGCAGCCGCGGAACAGGACATATAGAAAAACTGTTTTTT	CASSRGTGHIEKLFF
.	13	TRBV13	TRBJ1-2	.	TGTGCCAGCAGTACACAGGGTTTATATGGCTACACCTTC	CASSTQGLYGYTF
.	15	TRBV9	TRBJ2-7	.	TGTGCCAGCAGCGCCGTAGTGGGTCAGGGGAGCGAGCAGTACTTC	CASSAVVGQGSEQYF
.	11	TRBV20-1	TRBJ2-3	.	TGCAGTGCTAGAGGGACAGATACGCAGTATTTT	CSARGTDTQYF
.	15	TRBV5-1	TRBJ1-4	.	TGCGCCAGCAGCCTTAGGGCAGGGGCAGGGGAAAAACTGTTTTTT	CASSLRAGAGEKLFF
.	12	TRBV7-9	TRBJ1-1	.	TGTGCCAGCAGCAGGGGGAACACTGAAGCTTTCTTT	CASSRGNTEAFF
.	16	TRBV7-2	TRBJ2-7	.	TGTGCCAGCAGCTTAGCGCTGGGGGGACCCTCCTACGAGCAGTACTTC	CASSLALGGPSYEQYF
.	18	TRBV4-1	TRBJ1-6	.	TGCGCCAGCAGCCAAGACCGTCCAGGGACCGACTATAATTCACCCCTCCACTTT	CASSQDRPGTDYNSPLHF
.	14	TRBV7-9	TRBJ1-4	.	TGTGCCAGCAGCTTGGGCCAGGGACCCGAAAAACTGTTTTTT	CASSLGQGPEKLFF
.	15	TRBV6-1	TRBJ2-5	.	TGTGCCAGCAGTGGACTAAGGGGGTACCAAGAGACCCAGTACTTC	CASSGLRGYQETQYF
.	13	TRBV29-1	TRBJ2-7	.	TGCAGCGTTAATCCGGGGGCCGCGGATGAGCAGTACTTC	CSVNPGAADEQYF
.	14	TRBV6-1	TRBJ2-7	TRBD1	TGTGCCAGCTTATGGACAGGCGGACTCTACGAGCAGTACTTC	CASLWTGGLYEQYF
.	12	TRBV18	TRBJ2-7	.	TGTGCCAGCTCACCACGGGAGGACGAGCAGTACTTC	CASSPREDEQYF
once	14	TRBV15	TRBJ1-1	.	TGTGCCACCAGCACGAGCAAGATGAACACTGAAGCTTTCTTT	CATSTSKMNTEAFF
.	16	TRBV6-6	TRBJ1-3	.	TGTGCCAGCAGTTTGCTCCGGACACCATCTGGAAACACCATATATTTT	CASSLLRTPSGNTIYF
.	13	TRBV29-1	TRBJ2-5	TRBD1	TGCAGCGTCGCCAAGGGACAGGGAGAGACCCAGTACTTC	CSVAKGQGETQYF
few	11	TRBV20-1	TRBJ1-1	.	TGCAGTGTCGCGACGAACACTGAAGCTTTCTTT	CSVATNTEAFF
.	23	TRBV5-3	TRBJ1-4	TRBD1	TGTGCCAGAAGCCTATACCTTGACAGGGGGACCTTATTGGTGCATGCCACTAATGAAAAACTGTTTTTT	CARSLYLDRGTLLVHATNEKLFF
.	15	TRBV7-2	TRBJ2-3	.	TGTGCCAGCAGCTTAGGCCCAGGCTTGGGGGATACGCAGTATTTT	CASSLGPGLGDTQYF
.	13	TRBV7-9	TRBJ1-1	TRBD1	TGTGCCAGCAGCCTGCAGGGGGGCACTGAAGCTTTCTTT	CASSLQGGTEAFF
few	16	TRBV5-1	TRBJ2-7	TRBD2	TGCGCCAGCAGCGCGGGATCGCCTAGCGGCTCCTACGAGCAGTACTTC	CASSAGSPSGSYEQYF
.	16	TRBV9	TRBJ1-2	.	TGTGCCAGCAGCGTAGCGGTCTCAGGCGACAACTATGGCTACACCTTC	CASSVAVSGDNYGYTF
.	15	TRBV7-8	TRBJ1-5	.	TGTGCCAGCAGCTTAGGTTCAGGTGGAAATCAGCCCCAGCATTTT	CASSLGSGGNQPQHF
.	16	TRBV4-1	TRBJ2-1	.	TGCGCCAGCAGCCAATTGGACATAATCTCCTACAATGAGCAGTTCTTC	CASSQLDIISYNEQFF
.	14	TRBV9	TRBJ2-3	.	TGTGCCAGCAGCGTAGCGATCGGTACAGATACGCAGTATTTT	CASSVAIGTDTQYF
.	16	TRBV5-1	TRBJ2-1	TRBD2	TGCGCCAGCAGGGCTGAAAGCGGGAGTTCCTACAATGAGCAGTTCTTC	CASRAESGSSYNEQFF
.	18	TRBV4-1	TRBJ2-7	.	TGCGCCAGCAGCCAAGTTGGGGGGGGCCGGGGGTACTCCTACGAGCAGTACTTC	CASSQVGGGRGYSYEQYF
.	13	TRBV2	TRBJ1-5	TRBD1	TGTGCCAGCACTCAGGGGGTCGGGCAGCCCCAGCATTTT	CASTQGVGQPQHF
.	13	TRBV10-3	TRBJ2-5	.	TGTGCCATCAGTGGGATGGGGGAGGAGACCCAGTACTTC	CAISGMGEETQYF
.	12	TRBV11-2	TRBJ2-3	TRBD1	TGTGCCAGCAGCCAGGACAGGGTCGGGCAGTATTTT	CASSQDRVGQYF
once	18	TRBV18	TRBJ2-7	.	TGTGCCAGCTCACCTAGGGCAGGGGCAGCGGAGATCCCCTACGAGCAGTACTTC	CASSPRAGAAEIPYEQYF
.	15	TRBV28	TRBJ1-5	.	TGTGCCAGCAGTCTCCCGGGACTTTCCAATCAGCCCCAGCATTTT	CASSLPGLSNQPQHF
.	15	TRBV27	TRBJ2-5	.	TGTGCCAGCATTAGGGGCAGGGGTTCTTGGGAGACCCAGTACTTC	CASIRGRGSWETQYF
few	14	TRBV7-6	TRBJ1-2	.	TGTGCCAGCAGCTTACCGGGTGGAGGGTATGGCTACACCTTC	CASSLPGGGYGYTF
once	18	TRBV5-4	TRBJ2-3	TRBD2	TGTGCCAGCAGCTTGGCGCTACTAGCGGGGGGGCCAGAGGATACGCAGTATTTT	CASSLALLAGGPEDTQYF
.	16	TRBV4-3	TRBJ2-3	.	TGCGCCAGCAGCCCATTTAGCGACCCTAGCACAGATACGCAGTATTTT	CASSPFSDPSTDTQYF
.	14	TRBV28	TRBJ2-7	.	TGTGCCAGCAAACCCCGGGGATACTCCTACGAGCAGTACTTC	CASKPRGYSYEQYF
.	15	TRBV21-1	TRBJ1-3	.	TGTGCCAGCAGCATCAGATCCTACTCTGGAAACACCATATATTTT	CASSIRSYSGNTIYF
.	15	TRBV9	TRBJ2-3	.	TGTGCCAGCAGCGTAGCCCTAGGGACTACAGATACGCAGTATTTT	CASSVALGTTDTQYF
.	13	TRBV6-5	TRBJ2-7	.	TGTGCCAGCAGTTACCCAGGGAACTACGAGCAGTACTTC	CASSYPGNYEQYF
.	12	TRBV7-2	TRBJ2-3	.	TGTGCCAGCAGCGCCGTCACAGATACGCAGTATTTT	CASSAVTDTQYF
.	15	TRBV6-6	TRBJ2-1	TRBD2	TGTGCCAGCAGAGAACTAGCGGGAGGATACAATGAGCAGTTCTTC	CASRELAGGYNEQFF